The clone carrying this T cell receptor beta chain was counted a few times. TCRdb re-called the 5' RACE reads through MiXCR, storing one row per CDR3 protein. Among 70,000 to 75,000 distinct CDR3 sequences listed, 12% were seen once. Germline lookup yields CDR1 SGHRS and CDR2 YFSETQ. The V and J ends lost 3 bases and 6 bases, in that order; junction bases with no gene match: 3. There are 15 residues in the CDR3. This sample was included in a study of early T cells in non-severe SARS-CoV-2 infection. Looking at the study overall: The study sequenced bulk RNA from unsorted whole blood, with chains unpaired.

The sequence came from an adult who was a healthcare worker with PCR-confirmed SARS-CoV-2 infection or an uninfected control (not recorded which). Sequencing was performed on whole blood. V usage is TRBV5-1 and J usage is TRBJ2-2; TRBD2 agrees at 12 bases. In DNA form, the CDR3 reads TGCGCCAGCAGCTCGACTAGCGGGAGTGCCGGGGAGCTGTTTTTT. Amino acids: CASSSTSGSAGELFF.